This T cell receptor beta chain was sequenced for a study of T cell repertoires in cytomegalovirus infection. Overall study context: CMV epitopes in the study were HLA-C-restricted (recently identified) and HLA-B-restricted (well studied). Indications came from public TCR beta signatures; they pointed to CMV infection and to a matching HLA type.

Germline CDR1 is KGHDR and CDR2 is SFDVKD. The CDR3 has 17 amino acids. V dropped 7 bases and J dropped 0 bases, with 20 bases sitting between them. A remark on this clonotype: Its specificity is unknown.

Findings of the study overall: What dominated the ex vivo response were HLA-C-restricted CMV-specific TCR beta clonotypes.

One entry per CDR3 protein, called by TCRdb with MiXCR from the reads. Seen here are fewer than 850,000 distinct CDR3 sequences, almost 30% observed once, and the top ten hold roughly 13%. This chain uses TRBV24-1 with TRBJ1-1; TRBD1 is a possible D gene (5 bases). Source: cultured CD8+ T cells from PBMCs, taken from culture after CMV antigen stimulation. The source is a human donor in good health (CMV status not recorded). Some clones in this sample may be carry-over from other donors' samples. The CDR3 DNA reads as TGTGCCACCAGGGGGGGGGGACCGTCTAATATGAACACTGAAGCTTTCTTT. Protein sequence: CATRGGGPSNMNTEAFF.